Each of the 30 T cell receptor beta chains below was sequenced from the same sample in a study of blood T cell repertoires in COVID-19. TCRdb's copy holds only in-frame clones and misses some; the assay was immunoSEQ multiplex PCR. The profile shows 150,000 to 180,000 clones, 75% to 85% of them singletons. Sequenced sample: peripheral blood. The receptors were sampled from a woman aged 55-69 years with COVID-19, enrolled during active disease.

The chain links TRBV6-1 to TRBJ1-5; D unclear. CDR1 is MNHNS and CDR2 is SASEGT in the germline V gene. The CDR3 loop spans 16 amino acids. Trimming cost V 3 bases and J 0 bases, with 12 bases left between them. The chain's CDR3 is CASSDSAQYSNQPQHF. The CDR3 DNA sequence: TGTGCCAGCAGTGATTCAGCACAGTATAGCAATCAGCCCCAGCATTTT.

CDR3 protein: CASSPMGQEISGANVLTF. In DNA form, the CDR3 reads TGTGCCAGCAGTCCCATGGGACAGGAGATCTCTGGGGCCAACGTCCTGACTTTC. V is TRBV6-6 and J is TRBJ2-6; 8 bases are shared with TRBD1. V lost 5 bases and J lost 0; bases outside the gene matches: 9. Looked up from germline, CDR1 is MNHNY and CDR2 is SVGAGI (reference sequence). The CDR3 totals 18 residues.

Here the CDR3 reads CASSPYTVLAAAFF. For the CDR3, the DNA is TGTGCCAGCAGCCCCTATACAGTTTTAGCGGCCGCTTTCTTT. The genes are TRBV14 and TRBJ1-1; D is ambiguous. In germline, CDR1 is SGHDN, CDR2 FVKESK. The V gene lost 4 bases and the J gene lost 11 bases, with 20 bases spanning the gap. CDR3 length: 14 residues.

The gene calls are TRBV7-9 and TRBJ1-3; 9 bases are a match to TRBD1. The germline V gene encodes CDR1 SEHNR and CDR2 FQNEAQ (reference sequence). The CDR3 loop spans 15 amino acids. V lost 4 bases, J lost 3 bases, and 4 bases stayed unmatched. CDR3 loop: CASSSTGGNGNTIYF. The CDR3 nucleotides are TGTGCCAGCAGCTCGACAGGGGGAAATGGAAACACCATATATTTT.

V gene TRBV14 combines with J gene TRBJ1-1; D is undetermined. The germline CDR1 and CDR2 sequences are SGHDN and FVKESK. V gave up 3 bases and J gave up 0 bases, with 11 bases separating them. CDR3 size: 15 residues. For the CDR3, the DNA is TGTGCCAGCAGCCAGGGCCTGCGGGTGAACACTGAAGCTTTCTTT. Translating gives CASSQGLRVNTEAFF.

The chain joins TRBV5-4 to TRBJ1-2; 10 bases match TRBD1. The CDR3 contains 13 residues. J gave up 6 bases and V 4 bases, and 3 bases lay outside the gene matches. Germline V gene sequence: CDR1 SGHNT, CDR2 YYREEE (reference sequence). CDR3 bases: TGTGCCAGCAGCCTGGGACAGGGGAATGGCTACACCTTC. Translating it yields CASSLGQGNGYTF. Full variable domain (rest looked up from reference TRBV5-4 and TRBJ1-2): ETGVTQSPTHLIKTRGQQVTLRCSSQSGHNTVSWYQQALGQGPQFIFQYYREEENGRGNFPPRFSGLQFPNYSSELNVNALELDDSALYLCASSLGQGNGYTFGSGTRLTVV.

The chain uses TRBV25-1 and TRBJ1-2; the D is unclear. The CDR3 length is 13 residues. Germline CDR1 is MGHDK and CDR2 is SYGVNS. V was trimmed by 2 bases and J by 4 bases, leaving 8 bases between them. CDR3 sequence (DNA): TGTGCCAGCAGTGAAGGGCAGCTCTATGGCTACACCTTC. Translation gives CASSEGQLYGYTF.

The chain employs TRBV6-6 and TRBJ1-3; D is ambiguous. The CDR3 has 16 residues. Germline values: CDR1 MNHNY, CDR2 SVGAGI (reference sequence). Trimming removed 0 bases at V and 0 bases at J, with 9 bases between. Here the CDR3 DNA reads TGTGCCAGCAGTTACTCTGAGGCTAGCTCTGGAAACACCATATATTTT. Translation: CASSYSEASSGNTIYF.

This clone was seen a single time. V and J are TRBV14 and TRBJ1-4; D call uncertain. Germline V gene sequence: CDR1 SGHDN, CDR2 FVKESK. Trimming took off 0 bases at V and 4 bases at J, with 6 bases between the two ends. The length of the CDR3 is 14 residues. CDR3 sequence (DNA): TGTGCCAGCAGCCAAGACGGTTTTAATGAAAAACTGTTTTTT. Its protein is CASSQDGFNEKLFF.

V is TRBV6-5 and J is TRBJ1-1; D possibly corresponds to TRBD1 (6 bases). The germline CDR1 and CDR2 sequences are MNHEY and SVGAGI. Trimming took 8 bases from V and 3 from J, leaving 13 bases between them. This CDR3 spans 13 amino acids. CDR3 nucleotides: TGTGCCAGCGGACCCAGGGGCTACACTGAAGCTTTCTTT. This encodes CASGPRGYTEAFF.

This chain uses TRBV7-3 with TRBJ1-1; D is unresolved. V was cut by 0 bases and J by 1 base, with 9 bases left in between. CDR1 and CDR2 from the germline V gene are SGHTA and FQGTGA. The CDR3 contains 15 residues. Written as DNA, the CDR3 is TGTGCCAGCAGCTTAACTGCAGGCAAGAACACTGAAGCTTTCTTT. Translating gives CASSLTAGKNTEAFF.

CDR3 nucleotides: TGCGCCAGCAGCCGAGGGACAGACCCTAACTATGGCTACACCTTC. It yields the protein CASSRGTDPNYGYTF. This chain links TRBV5-1 with TRBJ1-2, with TRBD1 matching 7 bases. In germline, CDR1 is SGHRS, CDR2 YFSETQ. The CDR3 has 15 residues. The V and J ends lost 4 bases and 0 bases, in that order; junction bases with no gene match: 6.

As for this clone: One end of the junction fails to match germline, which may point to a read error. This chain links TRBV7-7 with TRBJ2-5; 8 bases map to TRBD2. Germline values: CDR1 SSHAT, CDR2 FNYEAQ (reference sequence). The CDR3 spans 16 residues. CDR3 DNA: TGTGCTAGCAGCTTAGAAGCGAGCGGGAGTAGTGAGACCCAGTACTTC. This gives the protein CASSLEASGSSETQYF.

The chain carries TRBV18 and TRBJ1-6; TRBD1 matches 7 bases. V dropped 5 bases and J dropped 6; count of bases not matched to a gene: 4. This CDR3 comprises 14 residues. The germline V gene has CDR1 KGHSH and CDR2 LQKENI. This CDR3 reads CASSIDRVNSPLHF. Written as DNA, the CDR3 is TGTGCCAGCTCAATCGACAGGGTTAATTCACCCCTCCACTTT.

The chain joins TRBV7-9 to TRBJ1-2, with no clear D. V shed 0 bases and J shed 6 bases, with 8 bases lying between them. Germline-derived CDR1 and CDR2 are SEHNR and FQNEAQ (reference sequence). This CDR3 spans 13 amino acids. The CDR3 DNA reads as TGTGCCAGCAGCTTAGCGCGTATGGATGGCTACACCTTC. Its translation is CASSLARMDGYTF.

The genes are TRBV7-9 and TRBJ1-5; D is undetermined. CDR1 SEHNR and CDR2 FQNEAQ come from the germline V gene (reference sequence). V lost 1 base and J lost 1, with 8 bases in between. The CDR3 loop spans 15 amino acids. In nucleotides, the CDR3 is TGTGCCAGCAGCTTAGTTGCGGGAAGCAATCAGCCCCAGCATTTT. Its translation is CASSLVAGSNQPQHF.

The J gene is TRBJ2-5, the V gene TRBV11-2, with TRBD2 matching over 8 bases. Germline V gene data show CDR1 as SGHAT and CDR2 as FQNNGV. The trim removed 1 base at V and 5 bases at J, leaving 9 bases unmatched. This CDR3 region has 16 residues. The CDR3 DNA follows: TGTGCCAGCAGCTTAGTGGGCCGGGGGGGCCTTGAGACCCAGTACTTC. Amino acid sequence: CASSLVGRGGLETQYF.

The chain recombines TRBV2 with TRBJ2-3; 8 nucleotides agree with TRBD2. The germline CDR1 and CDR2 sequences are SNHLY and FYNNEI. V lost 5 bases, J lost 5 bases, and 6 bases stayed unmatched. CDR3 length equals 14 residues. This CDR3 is CASSSGSWGDTQYF. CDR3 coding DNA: TGTGCCAGCAGTAGCGGGAGTTGGGGAGATACGCAGTATTTT.

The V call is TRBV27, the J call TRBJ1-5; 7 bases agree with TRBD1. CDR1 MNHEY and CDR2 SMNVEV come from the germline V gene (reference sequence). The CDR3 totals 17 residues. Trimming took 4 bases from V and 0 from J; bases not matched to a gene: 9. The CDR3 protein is CASSSQNRGFSNQPQHF. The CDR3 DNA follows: TGTGCCAGCAGTTCCCAAAACAGGGGTTTTAGCAATCAGCCCCAGCATTTT.

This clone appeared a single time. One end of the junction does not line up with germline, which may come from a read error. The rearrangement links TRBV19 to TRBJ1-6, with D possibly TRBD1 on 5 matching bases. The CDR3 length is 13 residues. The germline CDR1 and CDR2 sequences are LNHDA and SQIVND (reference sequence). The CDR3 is CASSMGPQEGSTF. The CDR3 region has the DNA TGTGCCAGTAGTATGGGGCCTCAGGAAGGCTCTACCTTT.

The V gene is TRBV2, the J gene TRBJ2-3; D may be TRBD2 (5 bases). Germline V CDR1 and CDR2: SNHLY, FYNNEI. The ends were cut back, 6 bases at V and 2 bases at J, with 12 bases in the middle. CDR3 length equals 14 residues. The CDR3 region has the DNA TGTGCCAGCAGGCAGCGGATCCCCACAGATACGCAGTATTTT. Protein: CASRQRIPTDTQYF.

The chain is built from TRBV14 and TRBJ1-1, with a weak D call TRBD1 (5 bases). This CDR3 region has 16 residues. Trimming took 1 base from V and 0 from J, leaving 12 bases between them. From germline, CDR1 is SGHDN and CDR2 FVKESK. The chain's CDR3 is CASSQVWGNMNTEAFF. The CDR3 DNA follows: TGTGCCAGCAGCCAAGTCTGGGGCAACATGAACACTGAAGCTTTCTTT.

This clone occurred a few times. CDR3 sequence: CAWINGRSYNSPLHF. CDR3 bases: TGTGCCTGGATTAATGGGAGGTCCTATAATTCACCCCTCCACTTT. The rearrangement joins TRBV30 to TRBJ1-6; unclear D gene. The V gene lost 4 bases and the J gene lost 1 base, with 11 bases spanning the gap. From germline, CDR1 is GTSNPN and CDR2 SVGIG (reference sequence). CDR3 size: 15 residues.

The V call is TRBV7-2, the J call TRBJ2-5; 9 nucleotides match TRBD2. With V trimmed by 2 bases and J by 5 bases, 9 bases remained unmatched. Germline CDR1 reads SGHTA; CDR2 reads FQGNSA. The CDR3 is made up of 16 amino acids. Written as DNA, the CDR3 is TGTGCCAGCAGCTTATCGGGAGCGGGAGGCGGTGAGACCCAGTACTTC. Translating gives CASSLSGAGGGETQYF.

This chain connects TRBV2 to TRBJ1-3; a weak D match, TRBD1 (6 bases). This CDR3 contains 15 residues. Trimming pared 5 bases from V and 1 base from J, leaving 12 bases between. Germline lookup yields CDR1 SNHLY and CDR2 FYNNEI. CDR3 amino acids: CASSRYRASGNTIYF. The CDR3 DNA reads TGTGCCAGCAGTCGATACAGGGCTTCTGGAAACACCATATATTTT.

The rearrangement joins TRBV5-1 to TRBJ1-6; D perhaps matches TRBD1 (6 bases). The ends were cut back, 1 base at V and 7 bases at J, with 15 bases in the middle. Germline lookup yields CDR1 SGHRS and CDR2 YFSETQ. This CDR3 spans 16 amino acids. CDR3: CASSLSPQGTNSPLHF. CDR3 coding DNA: TGCGCCAGCAGCTTGTCCCCGCAGGGGACCAATTCACCCCTCCACTTT.

In DNA, the CDR3 is TGCGCCAGCATCTTACAGGGGGCGTCCAATGAGCAGTTCTTC. It codes for CASILQGASNEQFF. The J gene is TRBJ2-1, the V gene TRBV5-1; 9 bases match TRBD1. The V gene's germline CDR1 is SGHRS and CDR2 YFSETQ. Trimming at V came to 6 bases and at J to 6 bases, leaving 7 bases not matched to a gene. The CDR3 extends over 14 amino acids.

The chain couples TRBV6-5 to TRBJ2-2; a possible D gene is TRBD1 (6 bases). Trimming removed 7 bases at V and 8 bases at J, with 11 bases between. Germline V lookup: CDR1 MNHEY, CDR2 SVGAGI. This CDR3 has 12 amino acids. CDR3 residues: CASKRGSGELFF. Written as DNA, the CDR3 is TGTGCCAGCAAGAGGGGGAGTGGGGAGCTGTTTTTT.

CDR3 amino acids: CASDRLNTEAFF. The CDR3 bases are TGTGCCAGCGACAGGTTGAACACTGAAGCTTTCTTT. This rearrangement joins TRBV6-5 to TRBJ1-1; TRBD1 is a possible D gene (6 bases). Germline V lookup: CDR1 MNHEY, CDR2 SVGAGI. Trimming took 8 bases from V and 0 from J, leaving 7 bases between them. The length of the CDR3 is 12 residues.

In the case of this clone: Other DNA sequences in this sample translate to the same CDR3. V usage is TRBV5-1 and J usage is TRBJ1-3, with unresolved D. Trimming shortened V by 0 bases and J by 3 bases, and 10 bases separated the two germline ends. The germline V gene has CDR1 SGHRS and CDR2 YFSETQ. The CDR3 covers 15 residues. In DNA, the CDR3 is TGCGCCAGCAGCTTGGAAGCGGGCGGTGGAAACACCATATATTTT. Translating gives CASSLEAGGGNTIYF. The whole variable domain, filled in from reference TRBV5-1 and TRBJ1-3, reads KAGVTQTPRYLIKTRGQQVTLSCSPISGHRSVSWYQQTPGQGLQFLFEYFSETQRNKGNFPGRFSGRQFSNSRSEMNVSTLELGDSALYLCASSLEAGGGNTIYFGEGSWLTVV.